The clone carrying this TCR beta chain showed up just a few times. These data are taken from a study of blood T cell repertoires in COVID-19. Study-level information: In each case, the material was cDNA or gDNA derived from T cells, B-cell-depleted T cells, or PBMCs.

Data came from immunoSEQ multiplex PCR; TCRdb stores just in-frame clones and leaves some out. The sample comprises fewer than 500,000 clones, 85% to 90% of which are singletons, and roughly 1.1% rests with the top ten. This CDR3 is built from 15 residues. Deletions cut 4 bases from V and 4 bases from J, with 15 bases between. CDR1 is LNHDA and CDR2 is SQIVND in the germline V gene (reference sequence). The study drew participants aged about 18 to 89 years from 20 to 30 US areas. Categorization into cohorts depended on clinical history that participants reported. Donors in Cohort 3 who had recovered were those with two negative PCRs, healthcare professional clearance, or resolution of their symptoms.

Sequencing was done on a sample of PBMCs or T cells enriched from blood (not recorded which). The chain uses TRBV19 and TRBJ2-3; tentatively, D is TRBD2 (5 bases). The sequence derives from a man aged 30 to 39 who had recovered from COVID-19. In nucleotides, the CDR3 is TGTGCCAGTAGTACCCCGGGGAGAGGCCCAGATACGCAGTATTTT. This translates into CASSTPGRGPDTQYF.